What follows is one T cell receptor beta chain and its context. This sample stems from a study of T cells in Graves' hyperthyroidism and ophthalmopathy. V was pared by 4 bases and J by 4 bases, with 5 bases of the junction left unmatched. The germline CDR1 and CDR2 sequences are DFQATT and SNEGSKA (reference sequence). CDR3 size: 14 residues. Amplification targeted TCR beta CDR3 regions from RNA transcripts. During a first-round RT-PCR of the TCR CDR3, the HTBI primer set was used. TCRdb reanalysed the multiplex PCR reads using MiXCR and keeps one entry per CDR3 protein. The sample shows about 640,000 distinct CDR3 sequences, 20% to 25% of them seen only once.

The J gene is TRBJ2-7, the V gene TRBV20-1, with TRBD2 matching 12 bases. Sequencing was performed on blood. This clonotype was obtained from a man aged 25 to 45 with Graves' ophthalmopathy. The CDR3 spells CSAIGLAGRYEQYF. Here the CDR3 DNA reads TGCAGTGCTATTGGACTAGCGGGACGGTACGAGCAGTACTTC.